The clone carrying this TCR beta chain was seen at least ten times. Its target is unknown. Naive CD8 sequencing libraries were generated from around 20,000 to 1,000,000 sorted cells, with 10%, 30% or 50% RNA as input. The CDR3 runs to 12 residues. Germline V gene sequence: CDR1 MNHEY, CDR2 SVGEGT. V lost 6 bases and J 8 bases, leaving 13 bases between the germline ends. This record belongs to a study of molecular identifiers for immune sequencing clone quantification. Overall study context: In the replicates, RNA derived from around 18,000 or 91,000 naive CD8 cells was divided into five parts, and four were sequenced. Study-level results: Among about a million naive cells, spiked Jurkat TCR RNA from a single cell was reportedly detectable.

Bulk TCR libraries were made with methods that had been previously described and with listed TCR primers. One entry per CDR3 protein, called by TCRdb with MiXCR from the PCR reads. The profile covers 20,000 to 30,000 distinct CDR3 sequences, with 17% appearing a single time and 0.9% to 1% taken by the ten largest. The rearrangement uses TRBV6-2 or TRBV6-3 and TRBJ1-1, with a tentative D call TRBD1 (5 bases). What was sequenced was naive CD8+ T cells from blood, with Jurkat cell RNA spiked in. Specified subset: FACS-sorted CD8+CD4-CCR7+CD45RA+ naive T cells. The TCR originated in a human donor in good health. Some libraries in this study had Jurkat cell RNA spiked in. CDR3 nucleotides: TGTGCCAGCAGGCAAGGGACGGGAGAAGCTTTCTTT. It codes for CASRQGTGEAFF.